This T cell receptor (beta chain) was recorded in a study of T cells in women clearing cervical HPV infection. Looking at the study overall: Only a few women had HLA typing results available.

General study findings and limits: Unknown T-cell numbers per sample may underlie the richness differences.

The ends lost 4 bases at V and 2 bases at J; junction bases unmatched: 4. The germline V gene has CDR1 MNHNS and CDR2 SASEGT. The CDR3 loop spans 15 amino acids. Concerning this clone itself: The antigen is not known. Sequencing ends 3 residues short of the CDR3 end; the germline J gene provides the rest.

Data came from immunoSEQ multiplex PCR; TCRdb stores just in-frame clones and leaves some out. The sample holds 23,000 or so clones. The clonotype was recovered from a woman aged 18 to 69 with a cervical HPV16 infection that either progressed to CIN3+ or cleared (not recorded which). The chain employs TRBV6-1 and TRBJ2-7; TRBD2 matches 11 bases. Sequencing was done on a sample of blood buffy coat. The CDR3 DNA, read in part, is TGTGCCAGCAGTGTGGGACTAGCGGAGACCTACGAG. As protein: CASSVGLAETYE. The CDR3 as a whole reads CASSVGLAETYEQYF.